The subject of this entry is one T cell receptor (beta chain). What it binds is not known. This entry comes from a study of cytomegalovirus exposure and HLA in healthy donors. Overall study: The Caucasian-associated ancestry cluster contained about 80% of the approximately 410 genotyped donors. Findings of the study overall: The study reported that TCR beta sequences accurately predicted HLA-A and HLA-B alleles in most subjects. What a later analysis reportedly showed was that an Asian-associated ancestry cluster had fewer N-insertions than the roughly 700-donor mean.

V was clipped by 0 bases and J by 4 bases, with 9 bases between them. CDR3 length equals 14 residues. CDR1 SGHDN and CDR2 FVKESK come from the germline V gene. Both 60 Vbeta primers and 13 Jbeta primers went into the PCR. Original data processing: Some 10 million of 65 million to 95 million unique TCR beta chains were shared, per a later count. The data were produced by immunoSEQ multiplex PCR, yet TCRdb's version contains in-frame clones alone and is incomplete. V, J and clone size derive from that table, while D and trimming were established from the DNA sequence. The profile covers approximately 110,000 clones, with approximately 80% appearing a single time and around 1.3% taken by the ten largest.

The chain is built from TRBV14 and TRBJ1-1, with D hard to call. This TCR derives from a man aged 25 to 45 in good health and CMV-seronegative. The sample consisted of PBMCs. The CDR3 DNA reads TGTGCCAGCAGCCAAGATGCGGGCGGCACTGAAGCTTTCTTT. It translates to CASSQDAGGTEAFF.